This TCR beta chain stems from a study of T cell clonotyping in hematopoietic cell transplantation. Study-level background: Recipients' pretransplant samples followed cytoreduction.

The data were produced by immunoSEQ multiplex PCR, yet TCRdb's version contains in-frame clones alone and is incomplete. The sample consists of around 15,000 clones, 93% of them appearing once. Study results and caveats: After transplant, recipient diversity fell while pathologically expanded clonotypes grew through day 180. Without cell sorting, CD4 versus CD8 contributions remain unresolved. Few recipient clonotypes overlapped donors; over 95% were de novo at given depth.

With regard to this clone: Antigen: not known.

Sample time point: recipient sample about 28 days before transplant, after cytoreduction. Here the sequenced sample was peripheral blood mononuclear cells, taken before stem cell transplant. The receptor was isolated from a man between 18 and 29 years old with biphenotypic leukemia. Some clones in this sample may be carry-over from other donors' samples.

CDR3 amino acids: CAISDLANTEAFF. CDR3 coding DNA: TGTGCCATCAGTGATCTGGCGAACACTGAAGCTTTCTTT. V is TRBV10-3 and J is TRBJ1-1; no firm D call. In germline, CDR1 is ENHRY, CDR2 SYGVKD. The V and J ends lost 3 bases and 1 base respectively, with 6 bases between them. The CDR3 sequence is 13 residues long.